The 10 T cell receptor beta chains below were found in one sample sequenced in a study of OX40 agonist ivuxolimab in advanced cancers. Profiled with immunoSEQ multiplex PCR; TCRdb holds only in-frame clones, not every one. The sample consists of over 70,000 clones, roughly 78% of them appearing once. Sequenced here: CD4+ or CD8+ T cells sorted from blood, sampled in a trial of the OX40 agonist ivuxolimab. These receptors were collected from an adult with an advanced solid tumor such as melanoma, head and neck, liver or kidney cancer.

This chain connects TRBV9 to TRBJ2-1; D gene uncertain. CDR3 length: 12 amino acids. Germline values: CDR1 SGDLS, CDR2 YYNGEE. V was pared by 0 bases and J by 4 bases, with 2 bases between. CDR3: CASSVGYNEQFF. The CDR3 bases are TGTGCCAGCAGCGTAGGGTACAATGAGCAGTTCTTC.

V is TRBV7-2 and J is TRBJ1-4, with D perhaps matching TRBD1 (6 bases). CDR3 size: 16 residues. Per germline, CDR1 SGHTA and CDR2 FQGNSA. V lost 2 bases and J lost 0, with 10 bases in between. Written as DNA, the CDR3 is TGTGCCAGCAGCTTAAGGGGGGACTCAACTAATGAAAAACTGTTTTTT. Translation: CASSLRGDSTNEKLFF.

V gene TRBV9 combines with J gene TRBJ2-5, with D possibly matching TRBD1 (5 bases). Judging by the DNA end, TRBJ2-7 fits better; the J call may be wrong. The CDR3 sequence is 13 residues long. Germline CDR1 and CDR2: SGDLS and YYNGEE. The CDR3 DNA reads TGTGCCAGCAGTTGGACACCCGCCTACGAGCAGTACTTC. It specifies CASSWTPAYEQYF.

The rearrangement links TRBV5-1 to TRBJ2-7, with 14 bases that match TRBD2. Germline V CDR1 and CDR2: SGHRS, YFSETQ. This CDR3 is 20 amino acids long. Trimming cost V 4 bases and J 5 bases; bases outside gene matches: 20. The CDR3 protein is CASSPIPGLAGAPQINEQYF. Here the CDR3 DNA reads TGCGCCAGCAGCCCGATCCCGGGACTAGCGGGAGCTCCCCAGATCAACGAGCAGTACTTC.

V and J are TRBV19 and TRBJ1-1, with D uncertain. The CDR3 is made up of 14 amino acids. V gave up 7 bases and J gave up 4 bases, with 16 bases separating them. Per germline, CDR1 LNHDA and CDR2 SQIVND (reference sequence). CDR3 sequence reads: CASIAPGRATEAFF. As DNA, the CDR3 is TGTGCCAGTATCGCCCCGGGGAGGGCCACTGAAGCTTTCTTT.

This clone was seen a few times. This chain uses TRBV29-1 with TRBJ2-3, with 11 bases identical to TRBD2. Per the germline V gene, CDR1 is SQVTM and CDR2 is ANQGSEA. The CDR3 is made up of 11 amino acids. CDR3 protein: CSGTSGDTQYF. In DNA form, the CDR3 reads TGCAGTGGGACTAGCGGTGATACGCAGTATTTT.

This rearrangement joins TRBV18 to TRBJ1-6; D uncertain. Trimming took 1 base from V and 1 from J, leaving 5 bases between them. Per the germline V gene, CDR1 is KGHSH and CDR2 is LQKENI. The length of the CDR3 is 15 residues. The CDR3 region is CASSPQGSYNSPLHF. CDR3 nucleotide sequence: TGTGCCAGCTCACCACAGGGTTCCTATAATTCACCCCTCCACTTT. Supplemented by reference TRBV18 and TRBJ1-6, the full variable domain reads NAGVMQNPRHLVRRRGQEARLRCSPMKGHSHVYWYRQLPEEGLKFMVYLQKENIIDESGMPKERFSAEFPKEGPSILRIQQVVRGDSAAYFCASSPQGSYNSPLHFGNGTRLTVT.

The CDR3 DNA reads TGTGCCAGCAGCCTCGTAGCGGGAGGGGAGACCCAGTACTTC. Amino acid sequence: CASSLVAGGETQYF. The V gene is TRBV11-2, the J gene TRBJ2-5, with TRBD2 matching over 11 bases. J was trimmed by 5 bases and V by 5 bases; bases with no gene match: 4. CDR3 length: 14 amino acids. The germline gives CDR1 SGHAT, CDR2 FQNNGV.

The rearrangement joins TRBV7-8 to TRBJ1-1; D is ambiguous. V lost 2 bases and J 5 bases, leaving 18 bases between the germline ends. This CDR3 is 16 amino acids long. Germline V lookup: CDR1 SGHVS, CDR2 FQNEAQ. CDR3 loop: CASSLRAGYARTEAFF. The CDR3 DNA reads TGTGCCAGCAGCTTACGGGCGGGATACGCCCGAACTGAAGCTTTCTTT.

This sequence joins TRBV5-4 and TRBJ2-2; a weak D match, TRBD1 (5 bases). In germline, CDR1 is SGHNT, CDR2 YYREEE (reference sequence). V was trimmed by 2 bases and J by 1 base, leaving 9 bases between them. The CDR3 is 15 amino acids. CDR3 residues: CASSFRQGNTGELFF. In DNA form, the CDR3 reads TGTGCCAGCAGCTTCCGGCAGGGGAACACCGGGGAGCTGTTTTTT.